This TCR beta chain was retrieved from a study of CD8+CD57+ T cells in acquired aplastic anemia. CDR1 and CDR2 (germline): MNHEY, SMNVEV (reference sequence). This CDR3 is 17 amino acids long. Trimming took 5 bases from V and 6 from J, leaving 20 bases between them. Genomic DNA, the template, was used for profiling of the TCR beta VDJ and CDR3. TCRdb used MiXCR to reprocess the reads, holding one entry per CDR3 protein. The profile covers some 120,000 distinct CDR3 sequences, with roughly 50% appearing a single time and about 2.3% taken by the ten largest. In its sample, this clonotype was seen many times.

Sequenced: sorted CD4+, CD8+, or CD8+CD57+ T cells (not recorded which) from PBMCs. The chain is built from TRBV27 and TRBJ1-6; unclear D gene. This receptor was obtained from a human donor in good health, serving as a control. The CDR3 DNA sequence: TGTGCCAGCAGTCCCGGAGGGCATCCTATGAGTAATTCACCCCTCCACTTT. Its protein is CASSPGGHPMSNSPLHF.